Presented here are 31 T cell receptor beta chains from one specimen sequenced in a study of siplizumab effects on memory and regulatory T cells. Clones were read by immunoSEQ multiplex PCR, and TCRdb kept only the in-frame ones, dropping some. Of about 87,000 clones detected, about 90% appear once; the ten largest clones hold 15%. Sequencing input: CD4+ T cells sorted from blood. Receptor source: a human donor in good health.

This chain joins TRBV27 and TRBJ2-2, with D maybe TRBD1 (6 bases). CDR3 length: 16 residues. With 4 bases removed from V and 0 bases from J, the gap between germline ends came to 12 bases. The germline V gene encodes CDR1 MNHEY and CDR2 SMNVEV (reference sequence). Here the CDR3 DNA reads TGTGCCAGCAGTTCGAGGACAGAGACGAACACCGGGGAGCTGTTTTTT. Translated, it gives CASSSRTETNTGELFF.

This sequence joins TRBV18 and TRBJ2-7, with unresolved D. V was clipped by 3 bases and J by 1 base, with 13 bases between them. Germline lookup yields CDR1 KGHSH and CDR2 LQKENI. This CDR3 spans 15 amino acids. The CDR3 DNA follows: TGTGCCAGCTCACCTAAGGGTAAGGGTTCCTACGAGCAGTACTTC. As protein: CASSPKGKGSYEQYF.

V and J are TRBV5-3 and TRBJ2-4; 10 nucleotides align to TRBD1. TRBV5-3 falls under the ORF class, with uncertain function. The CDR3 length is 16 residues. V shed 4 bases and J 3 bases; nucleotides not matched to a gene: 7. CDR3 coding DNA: TGTGCCAGAAGCCCCGGGACAGGGGCTGGCAAAAACATTCAGTACTTC. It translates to CARSPGTGAGKNIQYF.

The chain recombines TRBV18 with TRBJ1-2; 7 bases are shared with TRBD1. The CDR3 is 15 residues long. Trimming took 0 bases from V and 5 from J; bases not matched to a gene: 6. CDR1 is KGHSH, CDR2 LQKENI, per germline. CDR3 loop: CASSPPGQGGYGYTF. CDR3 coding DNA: TGTGCCAGCTCACCACCGGGCCAGGGGGGGTATGGCTACACCTTC.

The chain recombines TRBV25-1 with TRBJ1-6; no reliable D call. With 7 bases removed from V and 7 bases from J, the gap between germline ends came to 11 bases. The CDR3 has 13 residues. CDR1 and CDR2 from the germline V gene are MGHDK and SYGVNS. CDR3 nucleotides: TGTGCCAGCACCCCTTCGGGGAATTCACCCCTCCACTTT. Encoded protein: CASTPSGNSPLHF.

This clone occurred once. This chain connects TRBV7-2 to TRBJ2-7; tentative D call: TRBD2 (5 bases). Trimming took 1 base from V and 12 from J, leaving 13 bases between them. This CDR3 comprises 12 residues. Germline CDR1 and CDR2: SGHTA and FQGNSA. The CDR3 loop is CASSLGGGIPYF. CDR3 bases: TGTGCCAGCAGCTTAGGTGGAGGAATTCCGTACTTC.

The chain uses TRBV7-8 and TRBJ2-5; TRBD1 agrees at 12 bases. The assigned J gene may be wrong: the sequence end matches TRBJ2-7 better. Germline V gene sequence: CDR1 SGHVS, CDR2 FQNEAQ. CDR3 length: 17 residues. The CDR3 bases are TGTGCCAGCAGCTTAGGGAGAGGGGACAGGGGGCTCAACGAGCAGTACTTC. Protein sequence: CASSLGRGDRGLNEQYF.

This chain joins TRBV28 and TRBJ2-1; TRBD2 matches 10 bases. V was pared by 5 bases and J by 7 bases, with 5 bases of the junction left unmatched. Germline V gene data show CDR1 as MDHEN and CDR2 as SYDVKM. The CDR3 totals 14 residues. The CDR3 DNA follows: TGTGCCAGCAGTGTTCTAGCGGGAGTAAATGAGCAGTTCTTC. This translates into CASSVLAGVNEQFF.

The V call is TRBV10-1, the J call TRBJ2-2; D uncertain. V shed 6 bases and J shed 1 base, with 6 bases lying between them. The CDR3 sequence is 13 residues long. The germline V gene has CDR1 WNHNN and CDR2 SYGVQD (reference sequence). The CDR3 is CASSGLNTGELFF. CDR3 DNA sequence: TGCGCCAGCAGCGGCCTGAACACCGGGGAGCTGTTTTTT.

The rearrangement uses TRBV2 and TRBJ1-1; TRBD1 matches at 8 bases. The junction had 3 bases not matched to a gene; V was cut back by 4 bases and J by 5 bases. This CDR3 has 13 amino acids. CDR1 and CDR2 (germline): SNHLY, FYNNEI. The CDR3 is CASSGQGRTEAFF. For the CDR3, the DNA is TGTGCCAGCAGTGGACAGGGGAGGACTGAAGCTTTCTTT.

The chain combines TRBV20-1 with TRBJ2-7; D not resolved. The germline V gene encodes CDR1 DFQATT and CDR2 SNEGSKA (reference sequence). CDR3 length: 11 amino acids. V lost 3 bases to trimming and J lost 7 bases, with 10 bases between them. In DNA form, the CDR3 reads TGCAGTGCTAGGCTGTCTAGGGAGCAGTACTTC. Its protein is CSARLSREQYF.

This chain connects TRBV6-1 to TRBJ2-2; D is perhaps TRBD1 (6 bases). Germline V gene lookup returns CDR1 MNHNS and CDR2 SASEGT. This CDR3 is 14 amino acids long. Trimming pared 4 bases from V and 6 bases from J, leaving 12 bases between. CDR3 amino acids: CASSVTGKAGELFF. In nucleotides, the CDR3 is TGTGCCAGCAGTGTCACAGGGAAGGCCGGGGAGCTGTTTTTT.

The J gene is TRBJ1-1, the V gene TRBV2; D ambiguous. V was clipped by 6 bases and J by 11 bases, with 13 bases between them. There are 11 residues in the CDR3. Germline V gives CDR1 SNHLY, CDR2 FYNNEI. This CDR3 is CASRAGKEAFF. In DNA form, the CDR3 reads TGTGCCAGCAGGGCGGGAAAGGAGGCTTTCTTT.

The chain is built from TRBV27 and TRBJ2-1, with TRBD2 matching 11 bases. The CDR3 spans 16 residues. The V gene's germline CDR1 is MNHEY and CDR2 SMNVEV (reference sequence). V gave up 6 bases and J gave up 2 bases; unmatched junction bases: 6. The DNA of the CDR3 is TGTGCCAGCAGCAAGACTAGCGGGATCCCCTACAATGAGCAGTTCTTC. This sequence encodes CASSKTSGIPYNEQFF.

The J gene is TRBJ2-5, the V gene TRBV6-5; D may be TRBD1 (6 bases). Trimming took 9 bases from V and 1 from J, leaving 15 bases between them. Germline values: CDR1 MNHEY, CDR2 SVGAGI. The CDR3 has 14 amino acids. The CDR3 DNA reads TGTGCCAGTAAAGTAGGGGGTATCCAAGAGACCCAGTACTTC. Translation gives CASKVGGIQETQYF.

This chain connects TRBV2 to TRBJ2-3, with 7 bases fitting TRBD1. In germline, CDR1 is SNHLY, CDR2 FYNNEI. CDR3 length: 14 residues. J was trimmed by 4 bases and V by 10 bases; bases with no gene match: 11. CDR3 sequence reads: CATSRDRNADTQYF. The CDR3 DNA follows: TGTGCCACCTCTCGGGACAGAAACGCAGATACGCAGTATTTT.

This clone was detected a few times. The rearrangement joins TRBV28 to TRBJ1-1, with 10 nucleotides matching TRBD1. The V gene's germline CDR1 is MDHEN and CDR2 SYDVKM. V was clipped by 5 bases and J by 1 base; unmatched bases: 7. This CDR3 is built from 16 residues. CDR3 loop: CASSTGGTGENTEAFF. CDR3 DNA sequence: TGTGCCAGCAGTACTGGTGGGACAGGGGAGAACACTGAAGCTTTCTTT.

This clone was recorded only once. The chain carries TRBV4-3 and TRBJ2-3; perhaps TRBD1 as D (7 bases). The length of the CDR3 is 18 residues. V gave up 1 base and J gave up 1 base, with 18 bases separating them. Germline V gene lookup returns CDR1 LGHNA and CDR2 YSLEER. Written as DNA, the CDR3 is TGCGCCAGCAGCCAAGGGAGAGGGGGCGGGATCGGCACAGATACGCAGTATTTT. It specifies CASSQGRGGGIGTDTQYF.

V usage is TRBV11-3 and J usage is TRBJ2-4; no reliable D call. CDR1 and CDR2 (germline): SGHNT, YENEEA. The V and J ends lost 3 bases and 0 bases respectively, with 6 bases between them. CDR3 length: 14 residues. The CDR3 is CASSFTAAKNIQYF. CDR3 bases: TGTGCCAGCAGCTTCACTGCAGCCAAAAACATTCAGTACTTC.

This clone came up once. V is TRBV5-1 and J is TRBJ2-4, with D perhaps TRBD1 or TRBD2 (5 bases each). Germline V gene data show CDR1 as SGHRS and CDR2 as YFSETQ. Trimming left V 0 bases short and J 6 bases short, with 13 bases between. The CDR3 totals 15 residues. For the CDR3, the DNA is TGCGCCAGCAGCTTGGTGACAAACGGGGCAAACATTCAGTACTTC. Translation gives CASSLVTNGANIQYF. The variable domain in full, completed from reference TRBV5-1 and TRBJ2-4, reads KAGVTQTPRYLIKTRGQQVTLSCSPISGHRSVSWYQQTPGQGLQFLFEYFSETQRNKGNFPGRFSGRQFSNSRSEMNVSTLELGDSALYLCASSLVTNGANIQYFGAGTRLSVL.

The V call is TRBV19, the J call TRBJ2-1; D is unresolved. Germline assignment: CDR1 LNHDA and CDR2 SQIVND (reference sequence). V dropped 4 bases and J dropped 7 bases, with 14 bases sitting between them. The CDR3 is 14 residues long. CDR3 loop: CASSTYKGGNEQFF. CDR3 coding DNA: TGTGCCAGTAGTACCTATAAGGGTGGGAATGAGCAGTTCTTC.

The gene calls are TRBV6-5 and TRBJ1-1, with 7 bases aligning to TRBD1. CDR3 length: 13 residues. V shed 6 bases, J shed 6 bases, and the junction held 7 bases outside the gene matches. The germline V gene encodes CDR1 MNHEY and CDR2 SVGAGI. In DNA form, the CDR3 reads TGTGCCAGCAGCTCGCAGGGGGACCCTGAAGCTTTCTTT. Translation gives CASSSQGDPEAFF.

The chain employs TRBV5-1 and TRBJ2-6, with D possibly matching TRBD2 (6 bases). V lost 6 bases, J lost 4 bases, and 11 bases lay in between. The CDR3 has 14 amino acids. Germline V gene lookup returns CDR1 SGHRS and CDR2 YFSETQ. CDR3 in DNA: TGCGCCAGCACGGGGGTCCGGGGGGCCAACGTCCTGACTTTC. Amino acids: CASTGVRGANVLTF.

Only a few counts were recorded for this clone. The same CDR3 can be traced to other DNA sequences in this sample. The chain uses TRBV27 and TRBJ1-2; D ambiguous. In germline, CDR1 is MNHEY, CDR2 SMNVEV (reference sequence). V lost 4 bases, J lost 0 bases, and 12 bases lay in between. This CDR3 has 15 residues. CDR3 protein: CASSSKPEANYGYTF. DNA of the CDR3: TGTGCCAGCAGTTCCAAACCGGAAGCTAACTATGGCTACACCTTC.

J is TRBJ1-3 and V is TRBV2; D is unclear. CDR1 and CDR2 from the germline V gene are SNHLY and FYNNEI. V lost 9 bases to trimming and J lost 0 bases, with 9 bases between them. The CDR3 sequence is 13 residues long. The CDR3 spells CASGEDSGNTIYF. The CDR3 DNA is TGTGCCAGTGGGGAGGACTCTGGAAACACCATATATTTT.

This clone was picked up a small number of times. The CDR3 is CASSGTGITEAFF. The CDR3 region has the DNA TGTGCCAGCAGCGGGACAGGGATCACTGAAGCTTTCTTT. The chain uses TRBV9 and TRBJ1-1, with 8 positions matching TRBD1. V dropped 3 bases and J dropped 4; count of bases not matched to a gene: 2. Germline V gene data show CDR1 as SGDLS and CDR2 as YYNGEE. This CDR3 spans 13 amino acids.

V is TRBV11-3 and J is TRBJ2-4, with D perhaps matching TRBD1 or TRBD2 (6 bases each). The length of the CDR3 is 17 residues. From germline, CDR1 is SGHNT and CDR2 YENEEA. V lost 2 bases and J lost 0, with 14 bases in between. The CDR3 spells CASSLLAGGLAKNIQYF. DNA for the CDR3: TGTGCCAGCAGCTTATTAGCCGGGGGCCTAGCCAAAAACATTCAGTACTTC.

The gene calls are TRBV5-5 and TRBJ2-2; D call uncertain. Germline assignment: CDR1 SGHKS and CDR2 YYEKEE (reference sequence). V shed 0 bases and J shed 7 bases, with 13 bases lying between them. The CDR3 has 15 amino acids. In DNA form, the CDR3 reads TGTGCCAGCAGCTTGGCCCCAGGAGTTGGCGGGGAGCTGTTTTTT. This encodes CASSLAPGVGGELFF.

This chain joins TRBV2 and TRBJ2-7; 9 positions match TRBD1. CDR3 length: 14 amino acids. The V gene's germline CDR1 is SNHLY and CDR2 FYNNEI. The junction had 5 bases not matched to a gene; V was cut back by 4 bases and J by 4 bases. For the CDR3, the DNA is TGTGCCAGCAGTGGACAGGGGGGACTTTACGAGCAGTACTTC. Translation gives CASSGQGGLYEQYF.

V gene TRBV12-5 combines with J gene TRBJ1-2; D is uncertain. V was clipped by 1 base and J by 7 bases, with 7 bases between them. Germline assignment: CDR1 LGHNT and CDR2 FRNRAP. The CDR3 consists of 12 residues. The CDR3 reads CASGLDVGGYTF. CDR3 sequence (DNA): TGTGCTAGTGGTTTGGATGTGGGTGGCTACACCTTC.

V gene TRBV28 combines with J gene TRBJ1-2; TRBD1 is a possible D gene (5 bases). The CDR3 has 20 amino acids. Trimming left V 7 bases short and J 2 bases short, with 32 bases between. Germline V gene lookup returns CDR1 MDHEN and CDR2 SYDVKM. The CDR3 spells CASNNGVLQVYGARNYGYTF. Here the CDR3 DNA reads TGTGCCAGCAACAATGGAGTCCTACAGGTTTATGGAGCTCGGAACTATGGCTACACCTTC.